Sequencing of this T cell receptor (beta chain) was carried out in a study of T cells in narcolepsy. Germline assignment: CDR1 SEHNR and CDR2 FQNEAQ (reference sequence). Unmatched junction bases numbered 10, after V lost 10 bases and J lost 7 bases. The CDR3 spans 14 residues. Findings and limits, study-wide: Reportedly, autoreactive clonotypes were serially detected in patients' blood but not controls'. Autoreactive HCRT-specific and TRIB2-specific clonotypes were marked in same-patient CSF-versus-blood CD4+ comparisons.

Sequenced by immunoSEQ multiplex PCR; TCRdb stores in-frame clones only, minus some. Counted here are tens of thousands of clones, approximately 80% occurring once; the ten biggest clones make up roughly 1%. Remarks on this clone: The antigen is not known.

The V call is TRBV7-9, the J call TRBJ2-1; 10 nucleotides agree with TRBD2. The source material was memory (CD45RA-) CD4+ T cells from blood. The sequence was obtained from a human donor in good health. CDR3 nucleotide sequence: TGTGCCACTAAAGGGACTAGCGTTATTAATGAGCAGTTCTTC. Amino acid sequence: CATKGTSVINEQFF. Using reference TRBV7-9 and TRBJ2-1 for the parts outside the CDR3, the full variable domain is DTGVSQNPRHKITKRGQNVTFRCDPISEHNRLYWYRQTLGQGPEFLTYFQNEAQLEKSRLLSDRFSAERPKGSFSTLEIQRTEQGDSAMYLCATKGTSVINEQFFGPGTRLTVL.